What follows are 23 T cell receptor beta chains derived from one specimen sequenced in a study of cytomegalovirus exposure and HLA in healthy donors. Primers included in the PCR were 60 Vbeta and 13 Jbeta primers. Profiled with immunoSEQ multiplex PCR; TCRdb holds only in-frame clones, not every one. The sample contains roughly 140,000 clones, around 83% of which appear only once. The sample taken for sequencing was PBMCs. These receptors were collected from a woman under 30 in good health and CMV-seronegative.

The chain joins TRBV19 to TRBJ1-5; the match to TRBD1 covers 11 bases. The CDR3 contains 16 residues. Looked up from germline, CDR1 is LNHDA and CDR2 is SQIVND (reference sequence). V was clipped by 10 bases and J by 6 bases; unmatched bases: 14. CDR3 DNA: TGTGCCACCCTACCTCACGGACAGGGGGCGAGTCAGCCCCAGCATTTT. This codes for CATLPHGQGASQPQHF.

V and J are TRBV25-1 and TRBJ1-2; no clear D gene. Germline V gives CDR1 MGHDK, CDR2 SYGVNS. V lost 3 bases and J lost 8, with 16 bases in between. CDR3 length: 14 amino acids. In DNA, the CDR3 is TGTGCCAGCAGTGATCCCGGGAGAGAGGAGGGCTACACCTTC. Translation: CASSDPGREEGYTF.

The chain combines TRBV18 with TRBJ2-6; 7 nucleotides line up with TRBD1. The CDR3 spans 15 residues. Looked up from germline, CDR1 is KGHSH and CDR2 is LQKENI. Losses at the gene ends were 3 bases for V and 4 bases for J; bases not matched to a gene: 3. The chain's CDR3 is CASSPRQGGANVLTF. Written as DNA, the CDR3 is TGTGCCAGCTCACCGCGACAGGGCGGGGCCAACGTCCTGACTTTC. The full variable domain, its missing parts supplied by reference TRBV18 and TRBJ2-6, is NAGVMQNPRHLVRRRGQEARLRCSPMKGHSHVYWYRQLPEEGLKFMVYLQKENIIDESGMPKERFSAEFPKEGPSILRIQQVVRGDSAAYFCASSPRQGGANVLTFGAGSRLTVL.

The chain uses TRBV2 and TRBJ1-2; tentatively, D is TRBD1 (5 bases). The CDR3 is 14 amino acids. V was trimmed by 5 bases and J by 4 bases, leaving 14 bases between them. CDR1 SNHLY and CDR2 FYNNEI come from the germline V gene. The CDR3 coding sequence is TGTGCCAGCAGTTCCGACACAGGATTCTATGGCTACACCTTC. Its protein is CASSSDTGFYGYTF. Full variable domain (rest looked up from reference TRBV2 and TRBJ1-2): EPEVTQTPSHQVTQMGQEVILRCVPISNHLYFYWYRQILGQKVEFLVSFYNNEISEKSEIFDDQFSVERPDGSNFTLKIRSTKLEDSAMYFCASSSDTGFYGYTFGSGTRLTVV.

The chain is built from TRBV27 and TRBJ2-7; tentative D call: TRBD1 (5 bases). The ends were cut back, 6 bases at V and 3 bases at J, with 12 bases in the middle. Per germline, CDR1 MNHEY and CDR2 SMNVEV (reference sequence). CDR3 length: 13 amino acids. The CDR3 DNA follows: TGTGCCAGCAGCCAAGTCCAGGGCTACGAGCAGTACTTC. Its protein is CASSQVQGYEQYF.

V is TRBV27 and J is TRBJ2-1; 9 bases line up with TRBD1. The CDR3 is 14 amino acids. Germline V lookup: CDR1 MNHEY, CDR2 SMNVEV (reference sequence). The ends lost 6 bases at V and 9 bases at J; junction bases unmatched: 9. In nucleotides, the CDR3 is TGTGCCAGCAGCTGGGACAGGGTGTCGTCTGAGCAGTTCTTC. Translating it yields CASSWDRVSSEQFF.

The rearrangement uses TRBV25-1 and TRBJ2-5, with D unresolved. The J call is uncertain, as TRBJ2-7 better fits the DNA end. The CDR3 loop spans 12 amino acids. Germline loops: CDR1 MGHDK, CDR2 SYGVNS. DNA of the CDR3: TGTGCCAGCAGTGAGAGCCTCTACGAGCAGTACTTC. This codes for CASSESLYEQYF.

The V call is TRBV7-9, the J call TRBJ1-5, with 7 bases matching TRBD1. The germline gives CDR1 SEHNR, CDR2 FQNEAQ (reference sequence). The CDR3 length is 15 residues. The trim removed 4 bases at V and 2 bases at J, leaving 5 bases unmatched. The CDR3 sequence is CASSSSQGGNQPQHF. The CDR3 DNA sequence: TGTGCCAGCAGCTCCAGCCAGGGGGGCAATCAGCCCCAGCATTTT.

The chain couples TRBV5-1 to TRBJ2-1; weak D call: TRBD2 (6 bases). Germline lookup yields CDR1 SGHRS and CDR2 YFSETQ. V was clipped by 0 bases and J by 6 bases, with 13 bases between them. CDR3 length equals 15 residues. Here the CDR3 reads CASSLEVAGFNEQFF. CDR3 nucleotides: TGCGCCAGCAGCTTGGAGGTGGCGGGGTTCAATGAGCAGTTCTTC.

This clone has just one count. The CDR3: CASSSRLAGGPMETQYF. CDR3 sequence (DNA): TGTGCCAGCAGTTCGAGACTAGCGGGGGGGCCGATGGAGACCCAGTACTTC. J is TRBJ2-5 and V is TRBV28; 14 nucleotides agree with TRBD2. The CDR3 is 17 amino acids. CDR1 MDHEN and CDR2 SYDVKM come from the germline V gene. Germline trimming cut 4 bases from V and 5 bases from J; bases unmatched to any gene: 9. The full variable domain, in which reference TRBV28 and TRBJ2-5 provide the parts outside the CDR3, is DVKVTQSSRYLVKRTGEKVFLECVQDMDHENMFWYRQDPGLGLRLIYFSYDVKMKEKGDIPEGYSVSREKKERFSLILESASTNQTSMYLCASSSRLAGGPMETQYFGPGTRLLVL.

The chain recombines TRBV29-1 with TRBJ1-2; 9 bases are a match to TRBD1. Germline V CDR1 and CDR2: SQVTM, ANQGSEA. V shed 6 bases, J shed 8 bases, and the junction held 4 bases outside the gene matches. The CDR3 contains 11 residues. CDR3 nucleotide sequence: TGCAGCGTACGGACAGGGGACGGCTACACCTTC. This sequence encodes CSVRTGDGYTF.

The gene calls are TRBV28 and TRBJ2-1; 11 bases are a match to TRBD2. Germline values: CDR1 MDHEN, CDR2 SYDVKM. This CDR3 region has 13 residues. Unmatched junction bases numbered 2, after V lost 11 bases and J lost 2 bases. The CDR3 loop is CAVLAGAYNEQFF. For the CDR3, the DNA is TGTGCCGTACTAGCGGGGGCCTACAATGAGCAGTTCTTC.

This clone has only one observation. The genes are TRBV6-5 and TRBJ1-1, with TRBD1 matching over 8 bases. The V gene end was trimmed by 6 bases and the J gene end by 1 base; junction bases not matched to a gene: 4. The CDR3 runs 14 residues. Germline V gene sequence: CDR1 MNHEY, CDR2 SVGAGI. CDR3 sequence reads: CASSGQGSNTEAFF. CDR3 DNA sequence: TGTGCCAGCAGCGGACAGGGTTCGAACACTGAAGCTTTCTTT.

This chain links TRBV5-4 with TRBJ2-3; D perhaps matches TRBD1 (7 bases). The CDR3 has 15 residues. The ends were cut back, 6 bases at V and 0 bases at J, with 14 bases in the middle. Germline CDR1 SGHNT, CDR2 YYREEE (reference sequence). The CDR3 DNA reads as TGTGCCAGCACGCGGGACAGCCGGAGCACAGATACGCAGTATTTT. Amino acid sequence: CASTRDSRSTDTQYF.

The CDR3 region has the DNA TGTGCCAGCAGCCAAGGAACACAACATGGCTACACCTTC. Translating it yields CASSQGTQHGYTF. The rearrangement links TRBV14 to TRBJ1-2; no clear D. There are 13 residues in the CDR3. Germline assignment: CDR1 SGHDN and CDR2 FVKESK. V lost 1 base and J 6 bases, leaving 9 bases between the germline ends.

This chain connects TRBV15 to TRBJ2-5; 8 bases agree with TRBD2. This CDR3 is built from 18 residues. J was trimmed by 1 base and V by 0 bases; bases with no gene match: 10. The germline V gene has CDR1 LNHNV and CDR2 YYDKDF (reference sequence). The CDR3 region has the DNA TGTGCCACCAGCAGAGACACCTGGCGGGGGGCTATCCAAGAGACCCAGTACTTC. It specifies CATSRDTWRGAIQETQYF.

The chain carries TRBV6-6 and TRBJ2-5; tentatively, D is TRBD2 (5 bases). Looked up from germline, CDR1 is MNHNY and CDR2 is SVGAGI (reference sequence). The CDR3 runs 14 residues. With 0 bases removed from V and 3 bases from J, the gap between germline ends came to 8 bases. CDR3 protein: CASSYSGVEETQYF. The DNA of the CDR3 is TGTGCCAGCAGTTACTCCGGGGTTGAAGAGACCCAGTACTTC.

Only one count was recorded for this clone. This chain links TRBV19 with TRBJ2-7; 8 bases fit TRBD1. CDR3 length: 15 residues. With V trimmed by 6 bases and J by 1 base, 8 bases remained unmatched. Looked up from germline, CDR1 is LNHDA and CDR2 is SQIVND (reference sequence). The CDR3 here is CASRTTGGLSYEQYF. The CDR3 region has the DNA TGTGCCAGTAGAACAACAGGGGGGTTATCCTACGAGCAGTACTTC.

V is TRBV5-4 and J is TRBJ1-1; a weak D match, TRBD1 (5 bases). Trimming stripped 2 bases from V and 0 bases from J, with 11 bases between. The CDR3 totals 15 residues. Germline loops: CDR1 SGHNT, CDR2 YYREEE (reference sequence). CDR3 residues: CASSFDEQVNTEAFF. Here the CDR3 DNA reads TGTGCCAGCAGCTTCGATGAACAGGTGAACACTGAAGCTTTCTTT.

The chain links TRBV5-6 to TRBJ2-3; the match to TRBD2 covers 8 bases. V shed 2 bases, J shed 0 bases, and the junction held 2 bases outside the gene matches. This CDR3 spans 15 amino acids. Germline V gene sequence: CDR1 SGHDT, CDR2 YYEEEE. CDR3 sequence reads: CASSFGLASTDTQYF. For the CDR3, the DNA is TGTGCCAGCAGCTTTGGACTAGCTAGCACAGATACGCAGTATTTT.

The V gene is TRBV28, the J gene TRBJ1-1, with D possibly being TRBD1 (5 bases). V was shortened by 3 bases and J by 0 bases, with 8 bases between the two germline ends. Per the germline V gene, CDR1 is MDHEN and CDR2 is SYDVKM. The CDR3 extends over 14 amino acids. The CDR3 sequence is CASSFGGVNTEAFF. In nucleotides, the CDR3 is TGTGCCAGCAGTTTCGGGGGAGTGAACACTGAAGCTTTCTTT.

The chain is built from TRBV4-3 and TRBJ1-6; TRBD1 matches at 8 bases. The germline V gene encodes CDR1 LGHNA and CDR2 YSLEER. This CDR3 region has 18 residues. Germline trimming cut 1 base from V and 9 bases from J; bases unmatched to any gene: 14. The CDR3 region has the DNA TGCGCCAGCAGCCAAGTATGGGACAGGCCGGGGGGAGGTTCACCCCTCCACTTT. Protein: CASSQVWDRPGGGSPLHF.

The chain is built from TRBV7-2 and TRBJ2-7, with 10 bases identical to TRBD1. V was clipped by 5 bases and J by 4 bases; unmatched bases: 8. Looked up from germline, CDR1 is SGHTA and CDR2 is FQGNSA. The CDR3 spans 15 residues. CDR3 protein: CASSLWDRGFYEQYF. The CDR3 nucleotides read TGTGCCAGCAGCCTCTGGGACAGGGGTTTTTACGAGCAGTACTTC.